The T cell receptor beta chain described here comes from a study of T cells in Graves' hyperthyroidism and ophthalmopathy (dated by TCRdb to about 2019). A note on the overall study: Peripheral blood was collected at initial diagnosis, before any treatment. TCR V-J signatures able to tell the groups apart were searched for in a discovery cohort of 90 to 100 patients, of whom fewer than 45 had Graves' ophthalmopathy and 57 had stable Graves' hyperthyroidism. Prospective prediction of ophthalmopathy was tested in an independent validation cohort consisting of 18 to 20 hyperthyroidism patients and approximately 16 patients who later progressed to ophthalmopathy. For training and testing, the 100 or so patients in the discovery cohort were randomly divided in a 7:3 ratio. The study also compared thyroid tissue and blood T-cell repertoires from several Graves' hyperthyroidism patients. After blood sampling, hyperthyroidism patients were treated with methimazole at a starting dose of 30 mg daily, and ophthalmopathy patients were treated with high-dose intravenous methylprednisolone. According to the paper, TCR Vbeta CDR3 sequencing was carried out on some 130 peripheral blood samples, which came from under 50 ophthalmopathy, approximately 78 hyperthyroidism and 17 progressor patients. What the research found in general, with its limitations: In validation, progression to ophthalmopathy was predicted by the model with 70% to 71% sensitivity and roughly 72% specificity, a median of roughly six months before onset. Sample size was not statistically predetermined, and investigators were not blinded to group allocation. Blood samples also contained most of the expanded thyroid clonotypes (frequency above 0.001), which suggests that blood repertoires may reflect thyroid immune responses. A model built on a 13 V-J signature distinguished ophthalmopathy from stable hyperthyroidism, reaching roughly 88% sensitivity and 81% to 83% specificity in cross-validation and 80%/75% in testing.

Points on this clonotype: The target of this receptor is not known. Within one base of it there is no much larger clone, and no base qualities were kept.

The TCR beta CDR3 regions were amplified from RNA transcripts. A first-round RT-PCR of the TCR CDR3 used the HTBI primer set with the Qiagen OneStep RT-PCR kit. A second multiplex PCR round built the libraries, followed by size selection and purification. The libraries were sequenced on an Illumina HiSeq2000 using paired-end 100 bp reads. The study's own analysis went as follows. SOAPnuke was used to process the raw data, throwing out any read that contained adapters or uncalled bases, had a mean Phred below 15, or lacked an exact constant-primer or identifier match. COPE v1.2.5 was used to merge the high-quality paired reads, and each unique nucleotide sequence was defined as a clonotype. MiTCR v1.1 was used to align the clonotypes against IMGT TRBV, TRBD and TRBJ reference segments. Analysis was restricted to V-J combinations with a frequency above 0.0001, which covered approximately 99% of repertoires. A TCS score was defined as the ratio between F50 (clonal expansion) and ExV (chaos), using BLOSUM62-based TCRdist between CDR3 peptides within each V-J. Welch's t-statistics and random forest reduced around 550 V-J features to 13, which were used in a naive Bayes classifier (R e1071). TCRdb redid the processing of the public reads, applying fastp at Q25 and MiXCR, and retained in-frame beta chains. Rows are unified per CDR3 protein, each entry keeping the most common DNA and genes. The V and J calls were not made by the authors but by TCRdb's processing. The sample yields a few hundred thousand distinct CDR3 sequences; under 15% were counted once. The top ten clonotypes cover around a third of the sample.

A patient counted as having stable Graves' hyperthyroidism if no progression to ophthalmopathy occurred over 18 months of follow-up. Hyperthyroidism patients were aged 18 to 65 years and newly diagnosed, with disease duration of less than 2 months. Patients with uncontrolled infections, other autoimmune diseases, pregnancy or lactation were excluded. Clinical symptoms, serum thyroxine and TRAb, thyroid ultrasound, and orbital computed tomography formed the basis for the diagnoses. Ficoll-Paque density gradient centrifugation was used to isolate PBMCs from 10 ml of fresh peripheral blood. Total RNA was extracted using Trizol reagent, and RNA quality was assessed on an Agilent 2100 Bioanalyzer. CDR1 and CDR2, per the germline V gene, are SGHRS and YFSETQ. The junction carries 10 bases between V and J, which are trimmed by 5 bases and 5 bases respectively. The CDR3 contains 13 residues, cysteine and phenylalanine counted. The retained sequence is limited to the CDR3, 39 bases, with the frame set at the first base.

Sample: blood. The chain is made from TRBV5-1 and TRBJ2-2; TRBD1 might be the D gene, on 6 matching bases. The receptor was isolated from a woman younger than 45 with Graves' hyperthyroidism. The DNA sequence is given as TGCGCCAGCAGTCAAACAGGGACCGGGGAGCTGTTTTTT. The encoded protein is CASSQTGTGELFF.